This T cell receptor beta chain was sequenced in a study of OX40 agonist ivuxolimab in advanced cancers. Germline CDR1 and CDR2: LNHDA and SQIVND (reference sequence). Trimming took 6 bases from V and 4 from J; bases not matched to a gene: 8. The CDR3 is 15 amino acids. Sequencing was performed with immunoSEQ multiplex PCR; in TCRdb, only in-frame clones are kept and a portion is missing. The sample lists 55,000 or so clones, more than 75% occurring once. The chain combines TRBV19 with TRBJ1-5, with 8 nucleotides matching TRBD1. This TCR derives from an adult with an advanced solid tumor such as melanoma, head and neck, liver or kidney cancer. Sample: CD4+ or CD8+ T cells sorted from blood, taken in a trial of the OX40 agonist ivuxolimab. CDR3 sequence: CASRQDRALNQPQHF. CDR3 DNA: TGTGCCAGTAGGCAGGACAGGGCTTTAAATCAGCCCCAGCATTTT.